The clone carrying this TCR beta chain has more than one count but fewer than ten. The antigen is unknown. This specimen comes from a study of T cell repertoires in cytomegalovirus infection. Looking at the study overall: CMV infection and matching HLA type were both indicated by public TCR beta signatures. Study results and caveats: Dominating the ex vivo response were TCR beta clonotypes that were CMV-specific and HLA-C-restricted. Cumulated frequencies of public TCR beta families served to identify carriers of CMV plus the relevant HLA.

TCRdb ran MiXCR on the reads and lists one entry per CDR3 protein. There are fewer than 550,000 distinct CDR3 sequences in the sample; more than 20% occur only once, and about 12% lies in the top ten. Germline loops: CDR1 ENHRY, CDR2 SYGVKD. J gave up 5 bases and V 4 bases, and 7 bases lay outside the gene matches. The CDR3 is made up of 14 amino acids. Sample: PBMCs. J is TRBJ1-2 and V is TRBV10-3, with 7 nucleotides matching TRBD1. The clonotype originates from a human donor in good health (CMV status not recorded). Some clones in this sample may be carry-over from other donors' samples. In DNA, the CDR3 is TGTGCCATCAGTGCCGGACAGGAAGGGTATGGCTACACCTTC. Encoded protein: CAISAGQEGYGYTF.